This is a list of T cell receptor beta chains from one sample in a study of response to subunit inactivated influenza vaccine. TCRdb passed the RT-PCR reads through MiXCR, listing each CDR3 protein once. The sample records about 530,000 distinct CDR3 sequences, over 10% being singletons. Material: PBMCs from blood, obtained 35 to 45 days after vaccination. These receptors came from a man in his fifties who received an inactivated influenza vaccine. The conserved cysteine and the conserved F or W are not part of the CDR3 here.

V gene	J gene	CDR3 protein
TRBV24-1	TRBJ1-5	ATSTGVQQPQH
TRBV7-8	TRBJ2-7	ASSFLGVNYEQY
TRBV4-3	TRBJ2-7	ASSQDWGSGSYEQY
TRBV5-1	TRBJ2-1	ASSLITLNEQF
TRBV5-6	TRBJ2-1	ASSLVEAPYNEQF
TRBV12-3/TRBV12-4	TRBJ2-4	ASSPSGTVKNIQY
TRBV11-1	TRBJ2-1	ASSLGLAVGGNEQF
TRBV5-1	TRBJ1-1	ASSLSSANTEAF
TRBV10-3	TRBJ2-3	AISEWKDLFTDTQY
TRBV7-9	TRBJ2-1	ASSLGTGQIRIMGF
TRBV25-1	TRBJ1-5	ASSSQAGNQPQH
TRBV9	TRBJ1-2	ASSVDLLSEGTNGYT